This paragraph covers one TCR beta chain sequence. Its antigen is unidentified. Trimming cost V 5 bases and J 0 bases; bases outside gene matches: 4. The CDR3 consists of 17 residues. The germline CDR1 and CDR2 sequences are SGHNT and YYREEE (reference sequence). Treatment: oral pan-JAK inhibitor, 5-10 mg twice daily. Reverse transcription of extracted RNA yielded cDNA, which provided the sequencing template. Using immunoSEQ multiplex PCR, the repertoire was profiled, and TCRdb retains in-frame clones only, with some absent. The sample includes about 190,000 clones, under 70% of them seen just once. This specimen belongs to a study of CD8+ T cells in alopecia areata. Study results and caveats: The study found TCR sharing across patients less clear than in mice, possibly for HLA reasons.

Sample: CD4+ T cells sorted from blood, taken at week 4, from a patient treated with tofacitinib. This rearrangement joins TRBV5-4 to TRBJ2-6, with 11 bases aligning to TRBD1. The sequence was collected from a human donor with alopecia areata. Here the CDR3 DNA reads TGTGCCAGCAGTTCCGGGACAGGGGGCTCTGGGGCCAACGTCCTGACTTTC. This sequence encodes CASSSGTGGSGANVLTF.